Listed below are T cell receptor beta chains from one sample, sequenced in a study of blood T cell repertoires in COVID-19. Some clones are missing from TCRdb's copy, which holds only in-frame ones; the method was immunoSEQ multiplex PCR. In the table there are tens of thousands of clones, under 90% of which are singletons. Sample: peripheral blood. The receptors stem from a human donor in a cohort sampled during active COVID-19. Each CDR3 is given with its conserved first and last residue. Each record gives: clone size, D gene, J gene, V gene, CDR3 protein, CDR3 DNA. D genes are given only for firm matches. A row's size may be missing; if present it is once, few, many or a size class.

size: few; D: TRBD1; J: TRBJ1-3; V: TRBV7-6; CDR3: CASSLRASLKGQGEGNTIYF; DNA: TGTGCCAGCAGCTTAAGAGCATCGTTGAAGGGACAGGGAGAAGGAAACACCATATATTTT
size: -; D: -; J: TRBJ2-7; V: TRBV28; CDR3: CASSLPTGTTYEQYF; DNA: TGTGCCAGCAGTCTCCCGACAGGAACCACCTACGAGCAGTACTTC
size: -; D: -; J: TRBJ2-7; V: TRBV9; CDR3: CASSLGTGSSYEQYF; DNA: TGTGCCAGCAGCCTAGGTACAGGGAGCTCCTACGAGCAGTACTTC
size: -; D: -; J: TRBJ2-6; V: TRBV3-1/TRBV3-2; CDR3: CASSQGAGANVLTF; DNA: TGTGCCAGCAGCCAGGGAGCCGGGGCCAACGTCCTGACTTTC
size: -; D: TRBD1; J: TRBJ1-4; V: TRBV6-2/TRBV6-3; CDR3: CASSFPNTGATNEKLFF; DNA: TGTGCCAGCAGTTTCCCGAATACAGGGGCAACTAATGAAAAACTGTTTTTT
size: once; D: -; J: TRBJ1-4; V: TRBV2; CDR3: CASRSAGAGEKLFF; DNA: TGTGCCAGCAGGAGTGCGGGGGCTGGTGAAAAACTGTTTTTT
size: -; D: TRBD1; J: TRBJ1-1; V: TRBV10-2; CDR3: CASSESDRGVGTEAFF; DNA: TGCGCCAGCAGTGAGTCGGACAGGGGGGTCGGCACTGAAGCTTTCTTT
size: few; D: -; J: TRBJ1-3; V: TRBV2; CDR3: CASTPRVLSGNTIYF; DNA: TGTGCCAGCACACCCCGGGTACTCTCTGGAAACACCATATATTTT
size: -; D: -; J: TRBJ2-7; V: TRBV9; CDR3: CASSGNSYEQYF; DNA: TGTGCCAGCAGCGGTAACAGCTACGAGCAGTACTTC
size: -; D: TRBD1; J: TRBJ1-1; V: TRBV27; CDR3: CASSLLGQGAEAFF; DNA: TGTGCCAGCAGTCTCCTAGGACAGGGGGCTGAAGCTTTCTTT
size: -; D: -; J: TRBJ1-1; V: TRBV5-6; CDR3: CASSFGGLNTEAFF; DNA: TGTGCCAGCAGCTTCGGGGGATTGAACACTGAAGCTTTCTTT